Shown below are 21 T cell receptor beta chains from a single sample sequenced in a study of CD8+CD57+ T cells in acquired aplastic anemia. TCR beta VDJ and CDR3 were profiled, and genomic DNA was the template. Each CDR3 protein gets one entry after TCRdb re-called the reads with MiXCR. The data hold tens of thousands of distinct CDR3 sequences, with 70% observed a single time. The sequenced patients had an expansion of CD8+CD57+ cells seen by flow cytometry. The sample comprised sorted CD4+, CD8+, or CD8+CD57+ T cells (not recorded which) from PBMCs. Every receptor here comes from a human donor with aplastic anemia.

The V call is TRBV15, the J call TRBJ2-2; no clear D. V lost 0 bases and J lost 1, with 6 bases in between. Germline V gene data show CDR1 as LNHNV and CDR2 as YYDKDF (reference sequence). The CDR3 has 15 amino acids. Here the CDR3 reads CATSRDRLNTGELFF. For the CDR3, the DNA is TGTGCCACCAGCAGAGACCGATTGAACACCGGGGAGCTGTTTTTT.

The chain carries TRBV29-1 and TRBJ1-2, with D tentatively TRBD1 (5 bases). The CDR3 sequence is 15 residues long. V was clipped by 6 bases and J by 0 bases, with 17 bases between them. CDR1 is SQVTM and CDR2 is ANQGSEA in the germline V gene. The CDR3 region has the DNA TGCAGCGTCCCCGGGGGAGGACTGACTAACTATGGCTACACCTTC. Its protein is CSVPGGGLTNYGYTF.

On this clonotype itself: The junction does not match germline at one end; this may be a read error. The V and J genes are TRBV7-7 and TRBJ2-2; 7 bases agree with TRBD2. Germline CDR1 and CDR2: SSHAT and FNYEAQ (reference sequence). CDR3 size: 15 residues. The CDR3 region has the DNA TGTGCTAGCAGCTTAAGGGAGGGGAACACCGGGGAGCTGTTTTTT. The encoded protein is CASSLREGNTGELFF.

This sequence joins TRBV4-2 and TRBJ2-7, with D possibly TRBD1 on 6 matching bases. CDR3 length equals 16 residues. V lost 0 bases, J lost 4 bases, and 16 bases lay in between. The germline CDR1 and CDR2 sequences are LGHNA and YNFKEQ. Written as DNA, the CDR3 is TGTGCCAGCAGCCAAGAGGTAGGGGGAATTCGGTACGAGCAGTACTTC. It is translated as CASSQEVGGIRYEQYF.

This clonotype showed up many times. CDR3 nucleotides: TGTGCCAGCAGCTCAAGACCGGGACAGGGCCGGGAGACCCAGTACTTC. This gives the protein CASSSRPGQGRETQYF. The V and J genes are TRBV7-9 and TRBJ2-5, with TRBD1 matching over 9 bases. With 4 bases clipped from V and 5 bases from J, the junction kept 11 bases outside the gene matches. From germline, CDR1 is SEHNR and CDR2 FQNEAQ (reference sequence). The CDR3 runs to 16 residues.

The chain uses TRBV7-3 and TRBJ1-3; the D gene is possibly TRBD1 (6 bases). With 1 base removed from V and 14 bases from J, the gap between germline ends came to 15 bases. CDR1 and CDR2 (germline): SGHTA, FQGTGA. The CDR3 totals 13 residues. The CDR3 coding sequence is TGTGCCAGCAGCTTAAGGCGGGACACGACTTTATATTTT. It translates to CASSLRRDTTLYF. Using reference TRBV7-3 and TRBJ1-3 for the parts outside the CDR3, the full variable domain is GAGVSQTPSNKVTEKGKYVELRCDPISGHTALYWYRQSLGQGPEFLIYFQGTGAADDSGLPNDRFFAVRPEGSVSTLKIQRTERGDSAVYLCASSLRRDTTLYFGEGSWLTVV.

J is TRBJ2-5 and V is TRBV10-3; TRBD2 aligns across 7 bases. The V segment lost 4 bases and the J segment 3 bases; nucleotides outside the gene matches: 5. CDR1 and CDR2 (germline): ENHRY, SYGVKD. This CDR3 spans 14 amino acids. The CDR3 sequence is CAISVSGREETQYF. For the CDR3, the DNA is TGTGCCATCAGTGTATCAGGGAGGGAAGAGACCCAGTACTTC.

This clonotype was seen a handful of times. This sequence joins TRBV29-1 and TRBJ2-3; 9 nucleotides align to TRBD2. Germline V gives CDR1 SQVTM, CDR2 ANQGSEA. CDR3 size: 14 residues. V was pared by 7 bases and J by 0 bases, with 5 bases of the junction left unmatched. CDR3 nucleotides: TGCAGCGCTGCGACTAGCGGCAGCACAGATACGCAGTATTTT. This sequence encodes CSAATSGSTDTQYF.

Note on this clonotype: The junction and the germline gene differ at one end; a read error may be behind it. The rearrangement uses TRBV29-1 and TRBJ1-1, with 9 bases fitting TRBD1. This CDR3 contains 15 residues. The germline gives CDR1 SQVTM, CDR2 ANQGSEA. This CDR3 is CSVDEDRGINTEASF. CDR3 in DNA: TGCAGCGTTGACGAGGACAGGGGTATAAATACTGAAGCTTCCTTT.

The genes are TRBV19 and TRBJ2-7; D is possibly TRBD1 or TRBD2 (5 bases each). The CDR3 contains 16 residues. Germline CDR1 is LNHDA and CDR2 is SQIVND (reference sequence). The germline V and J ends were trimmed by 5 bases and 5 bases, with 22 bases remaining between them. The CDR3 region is CASSRGGGDGFDEQYF. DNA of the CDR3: TGTGCCAGTAGTCGGGGTGGGGGAGACGGATTCGACGAGCAGTACTTC.

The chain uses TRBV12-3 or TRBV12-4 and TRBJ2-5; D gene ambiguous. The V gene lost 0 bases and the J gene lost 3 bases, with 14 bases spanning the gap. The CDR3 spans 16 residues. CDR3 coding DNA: TGTGCCAGCAGTTTAGCTTGGGTCAGGCACGAAGAGACCCAGTACTTC. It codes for CASSLAWVRHEETQYF.

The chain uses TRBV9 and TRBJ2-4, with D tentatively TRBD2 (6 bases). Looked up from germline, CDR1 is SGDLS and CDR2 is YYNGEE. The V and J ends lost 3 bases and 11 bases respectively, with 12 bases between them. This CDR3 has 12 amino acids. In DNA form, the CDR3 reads TGTGCCAGCAGCGGGGACCGGAGGGTTCAGTACTTC. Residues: CASSGDRRVQYF.

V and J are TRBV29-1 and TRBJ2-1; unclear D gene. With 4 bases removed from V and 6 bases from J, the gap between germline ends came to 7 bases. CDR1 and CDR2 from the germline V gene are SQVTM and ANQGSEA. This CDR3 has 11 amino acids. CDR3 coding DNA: TGCAGCGTTGTTAGGTTCAATGAGCAGTTCTTC. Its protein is CSVVRFNEQFF.

Here the CDR3 DNA reads TGCGCCAGCAGTGAGCGACCTAGCGGCTCCTACGAGCAGTACTTC. It codes for CASSERPSGSYEQYF. The chain is built from TRBV10-1 and TRBJ2-7, with 7 bases lining up with TRBD2. With 2 bases clipped from V and 0 bases from J, the junction kept 4 bases outside the gene matches. Germline V gene data show CDR1 as WNHNN and CDR2 as SYGVQD (reference sequence). The CDR3 runs to 15 residues.

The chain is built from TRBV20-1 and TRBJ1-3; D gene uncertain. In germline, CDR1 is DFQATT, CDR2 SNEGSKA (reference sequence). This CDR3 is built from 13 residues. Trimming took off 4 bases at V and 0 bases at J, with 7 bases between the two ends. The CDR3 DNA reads TGCAGTGCTACGACTAGCTCTGGAAACACCATATATTTT. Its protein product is CSATTSSGNTIYF.

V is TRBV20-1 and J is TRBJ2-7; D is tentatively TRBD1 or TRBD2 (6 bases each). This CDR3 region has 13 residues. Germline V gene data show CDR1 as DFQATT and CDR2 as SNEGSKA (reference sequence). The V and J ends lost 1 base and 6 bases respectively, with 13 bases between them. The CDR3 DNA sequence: TGCAGTGCTAGAGTTACAGGGACTGGCGAGCAGTACTTC. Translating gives CSARVTGTGEQYF.

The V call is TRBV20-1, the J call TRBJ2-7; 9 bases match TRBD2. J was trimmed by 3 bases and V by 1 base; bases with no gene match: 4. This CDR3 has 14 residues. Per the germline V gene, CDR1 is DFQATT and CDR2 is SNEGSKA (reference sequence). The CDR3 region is CSARVAGGFYEQYF. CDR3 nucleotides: TGCAGTGCTAGAGTGGCGGGAGGGTTCTACGAGCAGTACTTC.

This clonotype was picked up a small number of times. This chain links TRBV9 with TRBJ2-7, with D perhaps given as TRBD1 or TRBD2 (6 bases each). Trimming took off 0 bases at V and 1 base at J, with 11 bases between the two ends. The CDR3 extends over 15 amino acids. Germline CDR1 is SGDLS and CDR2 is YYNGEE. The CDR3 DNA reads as TGTGCCAGCAGCGTAGGTCAGGGGACTTCCTACGAGCAGTACTTC. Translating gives CASSVGQGTSYEQYF. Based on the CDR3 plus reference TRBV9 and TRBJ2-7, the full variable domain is DSGVTQTPKHLITATGQRVTLRCSPRSGDLSVYWYQQSLDQGLQFLIQYYNGEERAKGNILERFSAQQFPDLHSELNLSSLELGDSALYFCASSVGQGTSYEQYFGPGTRLTVT.

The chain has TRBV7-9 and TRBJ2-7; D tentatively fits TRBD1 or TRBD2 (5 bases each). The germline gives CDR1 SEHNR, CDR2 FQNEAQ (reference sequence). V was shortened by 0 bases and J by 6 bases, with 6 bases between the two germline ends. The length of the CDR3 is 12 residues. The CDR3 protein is CASSLAGPEQYF. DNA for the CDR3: TGTGCCAGCAGCTTAGCGGGACCCGAGCAGTACTTC.

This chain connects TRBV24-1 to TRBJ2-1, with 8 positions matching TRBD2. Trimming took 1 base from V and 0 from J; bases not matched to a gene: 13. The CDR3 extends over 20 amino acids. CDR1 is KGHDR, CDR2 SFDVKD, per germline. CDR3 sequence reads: CATSDFQREYRGASYNEQFF. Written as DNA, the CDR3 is TGTGCCACCAGTGATTTCCAGCGGGAGTATCGAGGGGCCTCCTACAATGAGCAGTTCTTC.

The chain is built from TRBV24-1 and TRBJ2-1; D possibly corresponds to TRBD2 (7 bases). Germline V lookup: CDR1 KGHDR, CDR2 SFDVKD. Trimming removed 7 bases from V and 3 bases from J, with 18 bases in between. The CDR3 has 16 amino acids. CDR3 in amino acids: CATRGGGGGYYNEQFF. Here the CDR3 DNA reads TGTGCCACCAGGGGGGGCGGCGGGGGTTACTACAATGAGCAGTTCTTC.